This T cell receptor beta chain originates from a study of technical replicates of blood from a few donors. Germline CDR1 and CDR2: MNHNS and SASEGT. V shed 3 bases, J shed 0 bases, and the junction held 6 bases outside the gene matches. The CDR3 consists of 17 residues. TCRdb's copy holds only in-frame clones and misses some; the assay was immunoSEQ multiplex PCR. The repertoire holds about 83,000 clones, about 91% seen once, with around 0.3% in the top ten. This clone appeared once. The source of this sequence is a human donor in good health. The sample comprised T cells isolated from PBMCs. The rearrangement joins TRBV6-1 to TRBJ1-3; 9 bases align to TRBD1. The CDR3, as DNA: TGTGCCAGCAGTGACAAAGACAGGGGGTCCTCTGGAAACACCATATATTTT. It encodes CASSDKDRGSSGNTIYF.